Listed below are T cell receptor beta chains from one sample, sequenced in a study of T-cell reconstitution after alpha-beta-depleted transplantation in children. TCRdb independently ran MiXCR on the PCR reads; one entry per CDR3 protein. The sample records 60,000 to 80,000 distinct CDR3 sequences, around 7.9% being singletons. The material sequenced was PBMCs from the stem cell graft donor, taken from the stem cell graft. The source of these receptors is a human donor who donated a stem cell graft to a child with acute lymphoblastic leukemia. The CDR3 runs from the conserved cysteine through the conserved F or W. The D gene is left open where the match is weak. Expanded clones are given a class, and other clones once, few, many or no size at all.

>TRBV6-1|TRBD2|TRBJ2-3|few
TGTGCCAGCAGGCGGGGGGCCACAGATACGCAGTATTTT
CASRRGATDTQYF
>TRBV6-2/TRBV6-3|TRBD2|TRBJ2-1|many
TGTGCCAGCAGTTACTCGACTAGCGGGGGGAGTCTTCTCTCCTACAATGAGCAGTTCTTC
CASSYSTSGGSLLSYNEQFF
>TRBV7-2|NA|TRBJ1-1|medium-sized
TGTGCCAGCAGCTCACTGACTGAAGCTTTCTTT
CASSSLTEAFF
>TRBV29-1|NA|TRBJ2-3|few
TGCAGCGTTGAGGTCCCCGGGGGCACAGATACGCAGTATTTT
CSVEVPGGTDTQYF
>TRBV10-2|TRBD1|TRBJ1-6|many
TGCGCCAGCAGTGTTAGTACAGGGGGCGCGGACGGTTCACCCCTCCACTTT
CASSVSTGGADGSPLHF
>TRBV4-2|NA|TRBJ1-1|NA
TGTGCCAGCAGCCAAGAACCGGGGGTGAACACTGAAGCTTTCTTT
CASSQEPGVNTEAFF
>TRBV18|NA|TRBJ2-7|NA
TGTGCCAGCTCAGACAGACAGGAAGCGATCCACGAGCAGTACTTC
CASSDRQEAIHEQYF
>TRBV7-2|NA|TRBJ1-4|many
TGTGCCAGCAGCCCTAAAGCCTGGGATGAAAAACTGTTTTTT
CASSPKAWDEKLFF
>TRBV4-2|NA|TRBJ1-5|many
TGTGCCAGCAGCCAAGACGGGATCACCCAGCATTTT
CASSQDGITQHF
>TRBV29-1|NA|TRBJ2-7|few
TGCAGCGTTGAAGCCCCAGGGGGGAGATACGAGCAGTACTTC
CSVEAPGGRYEQYF
>TRBV11-2|NA|TRBJ2-5|many
TGTGCCAGCAGCTCGGCCCCGCAGGGGCGCCGAGAGACCCAGTACTTC
CASSSAPQGRRETQYF
>TRBV29-1|NA|TRBJ2-2|NA
TGCAGCGTTGAAGATCTTCGAGTAGCGAACACCGGGGAGCTGTTTTTT
CSVEDLRVANTGELFF
>TRBV2|NA|TRBJ1-2|few
TGTGCCAGCAGTGTAAAGTCGGGCGTCACCTTC
CASSVKSGVTF
>TRBV7-9|NA|TRBJ2-7|NA
TGTGCCAGCAGCCCTACGGCGACCTACGAGCAGTACTTC
CASSPTATYEQYF
>TRBV25-1|TRBD2|TRBJ2-7|many
TGTGCCAGCAGTGTACCGGGGGGACCCTACGAGCAGTACTTC
CASSVPGGPYEQYF
>TRBV12-3/TRBV12-4|TRBD1|TRBJ2-7|many
TGTGCCAGCAGCCCTCCTGGACAGGGGAGGTACGAGCAGTACTTC
CASSPPGQGRYEQYF
>TRBV5-4|NA|TRBJ1-4|many
TGTGCCAGCAGCCCGGGACCTCTAGGGGATCATGAAAAACTGTTTTTT
CASSPGPLGDHEKLFF
>TRBV20-1|NA|TRBJ2-1|many
TGCAGTGCCCACCATGAGGGAGGTGAGCAGTTCTTC
CSAHHEGGEQFF
>TRBV6-2/TRBV6-3|NA|TRBJ2-6|NA
TGTGCCAGCAGTTACGACTCTGGGGCCAACGTCCTGACTTTC
CASSYDSGANVLTF
>TRBV7-9|TRBD1|TRBJ1-6|few
TGTGCCAGCAGCTTAGAGACAGGGGTCAGTTCACCCCTCCACTTT
CASSLETGVSSPLHF
>TRBV6-2/TRBV6-3|TRBD1|TRBJ1-5|many
TGTGCCAGTAGCGGGACAGAGTATCAGCCCCAGCATTTT
CASSGTEYQPQHF
>TRBV29-1|NA|TRBJ2-7|once
TGCAGCGTTGAGACGGGGTTAGCGGCAGGGACGAGGCAGTACTTC
CSVETGLAAGTRQYF
>TRBV3-1|TRBD2|TRBJ2-1|many
TGTGCCAGCAGCCCACCGACTAGCGGGAGTCCGAATGAGCAGTTCTTC
CASSPPTSGSPNEQFF
>TRBV20-1|NA|TRBJ2-7|many
TGCAGTGCTAGCGCGGGTACCTACGAGCAGTACTTC
CSASAGTYEQYF
>TRBV27|NA|TRBJ1-2|many
TGTGCCAGCAGTTTCCGACCGAACTATGGCTACACCTTC
CASSFRPNYGYTF
>TRBV29-1|NA|TRBJ1-1|many
TGCAGCGTTGAAGATCCGGGACTCCAGAACACTGAAGCTTTCTTT
CSVEDPGLQNTEAFF
>TRBV6-1|TRBD1|TRBJ2-7|NA
TGTGCCAGCAGGACAGGGGCCTACGAGCAGTACTTC
CASRTGAYEQYF
>TRBV7-3|NA|TRBJ2-3|many
TGTGCCAGCAGCTTAATCCCCCAGGGAGCAGATACGCAGTATTTT
CASSLIPQGADTQYF
>TRBV4-1|TRBD1|TRBJ1-4|many
TGCGCCAGCAGCCAAGATCGAGAGGACAGGGCTGAAAAACTGTTTTTT
CASSQDREDRAEKLFF
>TRBV7-3|NA|TRBJ2-3|many
TGTGCCAGCAGCTTAACGGCGGGCCAGGGCACAGATACGCAGTATTTT
CASSLTAGQGTDTQYF
>TRBV20-1|TRBD2|TRBJ2-3|many
TGCAGTGCCCTAGAACCGACTAGCGCTAGGAGGGACACAGATACGCAGTATTTT
CSALEPTSARRDTDTQYF
>TRBV27|NA|TRBJ1-1|many
TGTGCCAGCAGTCGGCAGGACCGCATGAACACTGAAGCTTTCTTT
CASSRQDRMNTEAFF
>TRBV4-2|TRBD2|TRBJ2-5|NA
TGTGCCAGCAGCCAAGTCCCAGCGGGAGGTTTCCAAGAGACCCAGTACTTC
CASSQVPAGGFQETQYF
>TRBV29-1|NA|TRBJ2-1|many
TGCAGCGTTAACCCAGGGGGGGGTGTGCATGAGCAGTTCTTC
CSVNPGGGVHEQFF
>TRBV7-9|TRBD1|TRBJ2-5|medium-sized
TGTGCCAGCAGATCGACAGGGCAGGAGACCCAGTACTTC
CASRSTGQETQYF
>TRBV27|NA|TRBJ2-1|many
TGTGCCAGCAGTCCGAGCAACTCCTACAATGAGCAGTTCTTC
CASSPSNSYNEQFF
>TRBV5-1|NA|TRBJ2-2|many
TGCGCCAGCAGCTCAGACATAGCGGCTGCGAACACCGGGGAGCTGTTTTTT
CASSSDIAAANTGELFF
>TRBV12-3/TRBV12-4|NA|TRBJ2-3|NA
TGTGCCAGCAGTTTCCGGTCGCTACAAGAGACAGATACGCAGTATTTT
CASSFRSLQETDTQYF
>TRBV6-2/TRBV6-3|TRBD2|TRBJ2-1|NA
TGTGCCAGCAGAGCTAGCGGGGGTAATGAGCAGTTCTTC
CASRASGGNEQFF
>TRBV6-2/TRBV6-3|NA|TRBJ2-1|NA
TGTGCCAGCAGGCCGGCTATCAATGAGCAGTTCTTC
CASRPAINEQFF
>TRBV27|NA|TRBJ2-7|many
TGTGCCAGCAGTTTAGCTCAGGGGGAGGTTCATTACGAGCAGTACTTC
CASSLAQGEVHYEQYF
>TRBV19|NA|TRBJ1-1|many
TGTGCCAGTAGTATAGGGAACACTGAAGCTTTCTTT
CASSIGNTEAFF
>TRBV27|NA|TRBJ1-6|many
TGTGCCAGCGGCCTCCGGCAGGGGAGGAAGTCACCCCTCCACTTT
CASGLRQGRKSPLHF
>TRBV10-3|NA|TRBJ1-2|many
TGTGCCATCAGTGAGCCTTCAGGGGCCACTTCCCTTTCGGGCTATGGCTACACCTTC
CAISEPSGATSLSGYGYTF
>TRBV7-3|TRBD2|TRBJ2-1|NA
TGTGCCAGCAGCTTTAGCGGGAGTGGCACCTACAATGAGCAGTTCTTC
CASSFSGSGTYNEQFF
>TRBV6-4|TRBD2|TRBJ2-1|many
TGTGCCAGCACTGGGGGGACTAGCGGGGCCGATGAGCAGTTCTTC
CASTGGTSGADEQFF
>TRBV18|TRBD1|TRBJ2-7|NA
TGTGCCAGCTCCCTAAGACAGGGCCAAACCTACGAGCAGTACTTC
CASSLRQGQTYEQYF
>TRBV20-1|TRBD1|TRBJ2-7|many
TGCAGTGCTAGAGCCGGGACAGGGACCTACGAGCAGTACTTC
CSARAGTGTYEQYF
>TRBV20-1|TRBD2|TRBJ2-7|many
TGCAGTCTGCTAGATTATTCTAGCGGGAACTCCTACGAGCAGTACTTC
CSLLDYSSGNSYEQYF